This is a list of T cell receptor beta chains from one sample in a study of cytomegalovirus exposure and HLA in healthy donors. Produced via immunoSEQ multiplex PCR; TCRdb's table is partial and in-frame only. The profile shows roughly 130,000 clones, 80% of them singletons. Sequencing was carried out using PBMCs. The origin of the receptors is a man between 35 and 55 years old in good health and CMV-seronegative. The CDR3 runs from the conserved cysteine through the conserved F or W. The order of the fields is D gene, J gene, clone size, V gene, CDR3 DNA, CDR3 protein. A D gene is named only where the DNA matches it firmly. Clone size is not always given. Where it is, it says once, few, many or a class for expanded clones.

.	TRBJ2-7	.	TRBV19	TGTGCCAGTAGTATACGACAGTTTCCCGGCGGCGAGCAGTACTTC	CASSIRQFPGGEQYF
TRBD2	TRBJ2-1	.	TRBV19	TGTGCCAGTAGTATCCCCGGGGGGAGCTCCTACAATGAGCAGTTCTTC	CASSIPGGSSYNEQFF
TRBD1	TRBJ2-4	.	TRBV30	TGTGCCTGGAGTGTTGGGACAGTCAAAAACATTCAGTACTTC	CAWSVGTVKNIQYF
TRBD2	TRBJ2-7	once	TRBV5-1	TGCGCCAGCAGCCTGGGGGGGGTCAGCTCCTACGAGCAGTACTTC	CASSLGGVSSYEQYF
.	TRBJ2-3	.	TRBV27	TGTGCCAGCAGTTTAATGGCGGGTAGTATGGCAGATACGCAGTATTTT	CASSLMAGSMADTQYF
.	TRBJ1-5	few	TRBV6-1	TGTGCCAGCAGTGCGGAGCAGTACAATCAGCCCCAGCATTTT	CASSAEQYNQPQHF
TRBD2	TRBJ2-1	once	TRBV5-4	TGTGCCAGCAGCGACCTAGCGGGGGGGCCCGGTGGGCAGTTCTTC	CASSDLAGGPGGQFF
TRBD2	TRBJ2-7	.	TRBV19	TGTGCCAGTAGCCTAGCGGGGGGAACCTACGAGCAGTACTTC	CASSLAGGTYEQYF
TRBD1	TRBJ1-2	.	TRBV2	TGTGCCAGCAGCCGGGACAGGGACCACTATGGCTACACCTTC	CASSRDRDHYGYTF
TRBD1	TRBJ1-4	few	TRBV6-1	TGTGCCAGCAGTGATTTGGGGACAGGGGAAAAACTGTTTTTT	CASSDLGTGEKLFF
TRBD2	TRBJ2-3	.	TRBV7-2	TGTGCCAGCACCCCAACGGGGGGGTCAGATACGCAGTATTTT	CASTPTGGSDTQYF
.	TRBJ2-1	.	TRBV19	TGTGCCAGTAGTAGAGGGCTCACCTACAATGAGCAGTTCTTC	CASSRGLTYNEQFF
TRBD1	TRBJ2-5	.	TRBV2	TGTGCCAGCAGTGGACAGGGCCAAGAGACCCAGTACTTC	CASSGQGQETQYF
TRBD1	TRBJ2-3	.	TRBV5-8	TGTGCCAGCCGGGACAGGGGAAAAAGCACAGATACGCAGTATTTT	CASRDRGKSTDTQYF
TRBD1	TRBJ1-5	.	TRBV30	TGTGCCTGGCAGGGGGCGGGGAGCAATCAGCCCCAGCATTTT	CAWQGAGSNQPQHF
.	TRBJ1-2	once	TRBV30	TGTGCCTGGACGGGGGGGCCAGGCTATGGCTACACCTTC	CAWTGGPGYGYTF
TRBD2	TRBJ2-1	.	TRBV2	TGTGCCAGCAGCGGGGGACTAGCGGCCTACAATGAGCAGTTCTTC	CASSGGLAAYNEQFF
TRBD2	TRBJ2-1	few	TRBV7-3	TGTGCCAGCAGCTTAACGGGGGGAGGGCCTAGGTATGAGCAGTTCTTC	CASSLTGGGPRYEQFF
TRBD2	TRBJ2-2	.	TRBV7-9	TGTGCCAGCAGCTTAGGCGGGGGAATCAACACCGGGGAGCTGTTTTTT	CASSLGGGINTGELFF
TRBD1	TRBJ1-2	.	TRBV4-1	TGCGCCAGCAGCCGAGGGACAGGAGATGGCTACACCTTC	CASSRGTGDGYTF
.	TRBJ2-3	.	TRBV5-1	TGCGCCAGCACCAAGCCGGGGGAAGATACGCAGTATTTT	CASTKPGEDTQYF
.	TRBJ2-7	.	TRBV28	TGTGCCAGCAGTTTGAGGAGACGTCCTTCCTACGAGCAGTACTTC	CASSLRRRPSYEQYF
.	TRBJ1-4	.	TRBV29-1	TGCAGCGTTGGGGCAGTCACTAATGAAAAACTGTTTTTT	CSVGAVTNEKLFF
.	TRBJ2-7	.	TRBV7-2	TGTGCCAGCAGCTCCTCCCCCGTGCAGTACTTC	CASSSSPVQYF
.	TRBJ2-7	.	TRBV5-1	TGCGCCAGCAGGCCTACTAGTCCCGACTACGAGCAGTACTTC	CASRPTSPDYEQYF
TRBD1	TRBJ1-5	.	TRBV30	TGTGCCTGGAAGGGACAGGGTAATCAGCCCCAGCATTTT	CAWKGQGNQPQHF
.	TRBJ2-7	.	TRBV5-6	TGTGCCAGCAGCGCGACGGGAGAGCAGTACTTC	CASSATGEQYF
.	TRBJ2-7	.	TRBV11-1	TGTGCCAGCAGCCAACTGACCTACGAGCAGTACTTC	CASSQLTYEQYF
.	TRBJ1-6	.	TRBV27	TGTGCCAGCAGTTCCGCAGGGGCAGCTTCACCCCTCCACTTT	CASSSAGAASPLHF
.	TRBJ1-2	.	TRBV6-4	TGTGCCAGCAGTAGTGCGGTGGGCTCCGGGACATACACCTTC	CASSSAVGSGTYTF
.	TRBJ1-3	.	TRBV29-1	TGCAGCGGCCAGGGAGGGGAGAGCTCTGGAAACACCATATATTTT	CSGQGGESSGNTIYF
TRBD2	TRBJ2-3	.	TRBV5-4	TGTGCCAGCAAGCTGCGTACTAGCGGGGAGACAGATACGCAGTATTTT	CASKLRTSGETDTQYF
.	TRBJ2-7	.	TRBV28	TGTGCCAGCAGCCCCTGGGGGGAGAGGAGCTCCTACGAGCAGTACTTC	CASSPWGERSSYEQYF
.	TRBJ2-1	.	TRBV28	TGTGCCAGCACGCAGGACTCCTACAATGAGCAGTTCTTC	CASTQDSYNEQFF
TRBD1	TRBJ2-5	.	TRBV6-1	TGTGCCAGCAGTGAGGGTTCGGGACAGAAAGAGACCCAGTACTTC	CASSEGSGQKETQYF
.	TRBJ2-7	.	TRBV6-4	TGTGCCAGCACCTCCCCCGACGAGCAGTACTTC	CASTSPDEQYF
.	TRBJ1-2	.	TRBV18	TGTGCCAGCTCACCGGACTCGGGGTATGGCTACACCTTC	CASSPDSGYGYTF
.	TRBJ1-2	.	TRBV7-2	TGTGCCAGCAGCTTAGCTCCCAGGGGAAAAGATGGCTACACCTTC	CASSLAPRGKDGYTF
TRBD2	TRBJ2-7	.	TRBV5-4	TGTGCCAGCAGCTTGGGACTAGCGGGAGCTTCCTACGAGCAGTACTTC	CASSLGLAGASYEQYF
.	TRBJ2-5	.	TRBV9	TGTGCCAGCAGCCAGGGCACTTCGCCAGAGACCCAGTACTTC	CASSQGTSPETQYF
.	TRBJ2-1	.	TRBV29-1	TGCAGCGTTGCTGTGAGTCTCTACAATGAGCAGTTCTTC	CSVAVSLYNEQFF
.	TRBJ2-5	.	TRBV6-5	TGTGCCAGCAGTCACCGGGAGACCCAGTACTTC	CASSHRETQYF
.	TRBJ2-1	.	TRBV2	TGTGCCAGCAGTCCCATCCTGAGCTCCTACAATGAGCAGTTCTTC	CASSPILSSYNEQFF
.	TRBJ2-1	few	TRBV5-6	TGTGCCAGCAGCTATGGGGCTAGCGCGAATGAGCAGTTCTTC	CASSYGASANEQFF